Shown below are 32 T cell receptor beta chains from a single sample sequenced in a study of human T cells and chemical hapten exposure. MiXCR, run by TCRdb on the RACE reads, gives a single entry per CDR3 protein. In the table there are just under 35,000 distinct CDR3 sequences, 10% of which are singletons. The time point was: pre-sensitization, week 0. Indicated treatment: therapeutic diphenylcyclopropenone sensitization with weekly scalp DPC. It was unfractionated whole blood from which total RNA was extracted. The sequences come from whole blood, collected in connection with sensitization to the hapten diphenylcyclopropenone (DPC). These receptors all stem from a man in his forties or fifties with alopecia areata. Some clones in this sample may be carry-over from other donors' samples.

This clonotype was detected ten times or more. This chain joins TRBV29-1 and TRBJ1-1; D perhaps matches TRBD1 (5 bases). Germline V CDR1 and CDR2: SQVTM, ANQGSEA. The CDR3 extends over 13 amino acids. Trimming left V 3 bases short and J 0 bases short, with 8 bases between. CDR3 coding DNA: TGCAGCGTTGATTGGGGGATGAACACTGAAGCTTTCTTT. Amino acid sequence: CSVDWGMNTEAFF.

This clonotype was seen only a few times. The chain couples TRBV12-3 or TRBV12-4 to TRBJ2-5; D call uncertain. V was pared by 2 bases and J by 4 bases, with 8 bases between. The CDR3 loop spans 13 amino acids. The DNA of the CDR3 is TGTGCCAGCAGTTTATCTCGAAGAGAGACCCAGTACTTC. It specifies CASSLSRRETQYF.

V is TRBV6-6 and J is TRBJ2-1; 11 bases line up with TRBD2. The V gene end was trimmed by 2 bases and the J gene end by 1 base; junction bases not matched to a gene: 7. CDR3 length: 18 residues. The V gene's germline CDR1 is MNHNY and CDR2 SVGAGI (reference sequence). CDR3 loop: CASSYELAGASSYNEQFF. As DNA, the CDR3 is TGTGCCAGCAGTTACGAACTAGCGGGAGCCTCATCCTACAATGAGCAGTTCTTC.

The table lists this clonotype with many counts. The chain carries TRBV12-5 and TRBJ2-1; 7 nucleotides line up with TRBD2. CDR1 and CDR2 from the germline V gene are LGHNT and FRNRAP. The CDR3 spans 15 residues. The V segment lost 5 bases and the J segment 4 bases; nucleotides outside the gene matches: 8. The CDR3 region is CASGPSSGGYNEQFF. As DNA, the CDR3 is TGTGCTAGTGGTCCCTCCTCGGGGGGTTACAATGAGCAGTTCTTC. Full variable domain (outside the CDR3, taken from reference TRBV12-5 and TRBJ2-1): DARVTQTPRHKVTEMGQEVTMRCQPILGHNTVFWYRQTMMQGLELLAYFRNRAPLDDSGMPKDRFSAEMPDATLATLKIQPSEPRDSAVYFCASGPSSGGYNEQFFGPGTRLTVL.

As DNA, the CDR3 is TGCAGTGCTAGGCCGACTAGCGGGACAGATACGCAGTATTTT. This sequence encodes CSARPTSGTDTQYF. V usage is TRBV20-1 and J usage is TRBJ2-3; 10 nucleotides agree with TRBD2. Looked up from germline, CDR1 is DFQATT and CDR2 is SNEGSKA (reference sequence). Trimming cost V 3 bases and J 3 bases; bases outside gene matches: 3. The CDR3 contains 14 residues.

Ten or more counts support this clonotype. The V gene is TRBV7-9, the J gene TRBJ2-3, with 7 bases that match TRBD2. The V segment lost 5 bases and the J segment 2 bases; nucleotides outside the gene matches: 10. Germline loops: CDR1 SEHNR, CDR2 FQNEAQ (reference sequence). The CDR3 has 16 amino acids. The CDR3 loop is CASSHQTSLNTDTQYF. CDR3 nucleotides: TGTGCCAGCAGCCACCAGACTAGCCTTAACACAGATACGCAGTATTTT.

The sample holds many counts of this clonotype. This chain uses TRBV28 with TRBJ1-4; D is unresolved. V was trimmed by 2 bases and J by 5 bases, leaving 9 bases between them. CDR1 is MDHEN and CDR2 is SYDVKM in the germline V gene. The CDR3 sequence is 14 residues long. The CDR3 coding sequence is TGTGCCAGCAGTTTAGCTTCGAGGAATGAAAAACTGTTTTTT. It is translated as CASSLASRNEKLFF.

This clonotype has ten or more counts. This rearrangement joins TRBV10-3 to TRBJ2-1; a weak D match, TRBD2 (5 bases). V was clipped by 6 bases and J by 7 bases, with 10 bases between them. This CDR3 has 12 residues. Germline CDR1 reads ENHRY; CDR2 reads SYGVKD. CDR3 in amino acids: CAIRETGNEQFF. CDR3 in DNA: TGTGCCATCAGGGAGACGGGGAATGAGCAGTTCTTC.

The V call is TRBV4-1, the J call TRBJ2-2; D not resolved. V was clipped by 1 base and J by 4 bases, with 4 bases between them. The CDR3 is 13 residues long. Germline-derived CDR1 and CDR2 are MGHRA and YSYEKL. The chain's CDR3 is CASSQVVTGELFF. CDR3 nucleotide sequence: TGCGCCAGCAGCCAAGTAGTCACCGGGGAGCTGTTTTTT.

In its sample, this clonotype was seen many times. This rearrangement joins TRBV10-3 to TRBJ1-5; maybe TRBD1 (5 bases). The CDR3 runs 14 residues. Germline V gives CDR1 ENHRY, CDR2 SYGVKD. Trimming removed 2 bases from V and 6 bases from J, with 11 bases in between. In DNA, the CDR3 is TGTGCCATCAGTGAGGCAGGGCAGGGTCAGCCCCAGCATTTT. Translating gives CAISEAGQGQPQHF.

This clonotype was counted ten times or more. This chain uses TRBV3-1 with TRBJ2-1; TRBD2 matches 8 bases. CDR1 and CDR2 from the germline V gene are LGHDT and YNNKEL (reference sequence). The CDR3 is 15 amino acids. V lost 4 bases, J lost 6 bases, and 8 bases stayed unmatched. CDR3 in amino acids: CASSRRRSGGNEQFF. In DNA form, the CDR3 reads TGTGCCAGCAGCCGGAGGAGGAGCGGGGGCAATGAGCAGTTCTTC.

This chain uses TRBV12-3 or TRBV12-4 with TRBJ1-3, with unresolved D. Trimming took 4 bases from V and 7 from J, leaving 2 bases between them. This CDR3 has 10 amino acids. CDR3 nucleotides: TGTGCCAGCAGTTCGAACACCATATATTTT. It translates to CASSSNTIYF.

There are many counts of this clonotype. CDR3 sequence (DNA): TGTGCCAGCAGCCCCGGGACGGGTCCTAGGGCTGAAGCTTTCTTT. This codes for CASSPGTGPRAEAFF. The chain uses TRBV28 and TRBJ1-1, with TRBD1 as a possible D gene (5 bases). V was cut by 6 bases and J by 6 bases, with 20 bases left in between. Per germline, CDR1 MDHEN and CDR2 SYDVKM. CDR3 length: 15 residues.

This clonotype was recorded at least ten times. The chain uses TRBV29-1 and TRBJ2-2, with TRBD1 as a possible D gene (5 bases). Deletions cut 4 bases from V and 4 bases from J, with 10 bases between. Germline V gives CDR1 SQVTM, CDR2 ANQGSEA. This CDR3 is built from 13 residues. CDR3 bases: TGCAGCGTTGCACAGGCATCCACCGGGGAGCTGTTTTTT. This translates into CSVAQASTGELFF.

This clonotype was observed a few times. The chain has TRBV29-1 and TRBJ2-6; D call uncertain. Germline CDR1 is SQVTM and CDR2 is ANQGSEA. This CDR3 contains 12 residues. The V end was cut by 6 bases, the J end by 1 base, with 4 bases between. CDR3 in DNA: TGCAGCGTGACTTCTGGGGCCAACGTCCTGACTTTC. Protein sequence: CSVTSGANVLTF.

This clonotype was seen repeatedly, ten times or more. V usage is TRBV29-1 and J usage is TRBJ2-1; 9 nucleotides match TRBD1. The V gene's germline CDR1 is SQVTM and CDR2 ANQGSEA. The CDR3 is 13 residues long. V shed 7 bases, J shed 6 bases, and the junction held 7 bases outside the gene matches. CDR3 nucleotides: TGCAGCGGCGTACAGGGGGCAGTCAATGAGCAGTTCTTC. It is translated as CSGVQGAVNEQFF.

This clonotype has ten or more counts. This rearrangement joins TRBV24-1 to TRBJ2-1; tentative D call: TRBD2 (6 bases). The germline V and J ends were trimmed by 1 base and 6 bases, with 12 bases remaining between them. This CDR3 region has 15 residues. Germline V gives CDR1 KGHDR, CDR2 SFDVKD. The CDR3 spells CATSDFIVGGNEQFF. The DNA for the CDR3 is TGTGCCACCAGTGATTTTATTGTGGGGGGCAATGAGCAGTTCTTC.

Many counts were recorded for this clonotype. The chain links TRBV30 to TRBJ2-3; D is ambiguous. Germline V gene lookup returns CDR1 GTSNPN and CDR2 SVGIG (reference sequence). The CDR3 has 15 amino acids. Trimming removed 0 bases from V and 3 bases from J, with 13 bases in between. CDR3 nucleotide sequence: TGTGCCTGGAGTGTAAATAGTCGGGTTACAGATACGCAGTATTTT. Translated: CAWSVNSRVTDTQYF.

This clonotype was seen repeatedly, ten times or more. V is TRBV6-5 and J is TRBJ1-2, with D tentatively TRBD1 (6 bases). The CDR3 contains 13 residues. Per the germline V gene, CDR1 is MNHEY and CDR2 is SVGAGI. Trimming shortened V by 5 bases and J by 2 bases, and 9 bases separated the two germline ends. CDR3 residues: CASSKDSNYGYTF. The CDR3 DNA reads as TGTGCCAGCAGTAAGGACAGCAACTATGGCTACACCTTC.

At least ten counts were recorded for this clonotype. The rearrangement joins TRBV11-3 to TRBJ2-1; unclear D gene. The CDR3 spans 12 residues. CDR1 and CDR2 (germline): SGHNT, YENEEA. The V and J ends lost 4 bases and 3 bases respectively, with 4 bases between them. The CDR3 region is CASSSRYNEQFF. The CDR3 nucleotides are TGTGCCAGCAGCTCCCGCTACAATGAGCAGTTCTTC.

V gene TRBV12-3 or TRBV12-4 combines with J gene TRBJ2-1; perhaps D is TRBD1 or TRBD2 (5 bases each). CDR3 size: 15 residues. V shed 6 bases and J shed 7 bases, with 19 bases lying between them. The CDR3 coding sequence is TGTGCCAGCAGCCCCGGCGGGTCAGGGCCGAATGAGCAGTTCTTC. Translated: CASSPGGSGPNEQFF.

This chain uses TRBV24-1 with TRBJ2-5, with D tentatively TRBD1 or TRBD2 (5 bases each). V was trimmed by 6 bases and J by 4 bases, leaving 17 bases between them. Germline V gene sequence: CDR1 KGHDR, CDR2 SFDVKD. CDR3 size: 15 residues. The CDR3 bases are TGTGCCACCAGTCCAAGAGAGGGGCTGGGAGAGACCCAGTACTTC. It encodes CATSPREGLGETQYF.

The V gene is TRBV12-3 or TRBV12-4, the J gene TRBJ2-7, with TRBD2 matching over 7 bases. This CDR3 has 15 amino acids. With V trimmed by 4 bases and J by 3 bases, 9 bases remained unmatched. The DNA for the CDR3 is TGTGCCAGCAGTTCCGGACGAGCGGGACGCTACGAGCAGTACTTC. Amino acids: CASSSGRAGRYEQYF.

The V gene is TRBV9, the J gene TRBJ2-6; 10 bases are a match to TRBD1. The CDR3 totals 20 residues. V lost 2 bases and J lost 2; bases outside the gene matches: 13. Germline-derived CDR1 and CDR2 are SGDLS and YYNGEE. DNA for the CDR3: TGTGCCAGCAGCGTCCGGGACAGGGGTTCAATAGGGACTGGGGCCAACGTCCTGACTTTC. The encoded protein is CASSVRDRGSIGTGANVLTF.

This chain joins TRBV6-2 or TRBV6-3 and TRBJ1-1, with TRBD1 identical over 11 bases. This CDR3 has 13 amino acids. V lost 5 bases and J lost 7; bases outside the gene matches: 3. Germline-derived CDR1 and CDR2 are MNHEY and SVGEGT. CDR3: CASSGQGAGEAFF. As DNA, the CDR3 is TGTGCCAGCAGTGGACAGGGGGCCGGTGAAGCTTTCTTT.

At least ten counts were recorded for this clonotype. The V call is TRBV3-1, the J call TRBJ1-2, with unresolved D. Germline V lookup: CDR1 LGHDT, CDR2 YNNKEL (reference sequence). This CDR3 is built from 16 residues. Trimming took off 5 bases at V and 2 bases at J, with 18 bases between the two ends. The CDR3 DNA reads TGTGCCAGCAGCGAACCTGGAAGCCTGCGAAACTATGGCTACACCTTC. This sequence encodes CASSEPGSLRNYGYTF.

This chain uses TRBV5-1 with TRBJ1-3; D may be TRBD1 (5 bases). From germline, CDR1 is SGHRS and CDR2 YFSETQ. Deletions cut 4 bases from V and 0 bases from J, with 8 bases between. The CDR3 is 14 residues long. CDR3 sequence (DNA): TGCGCCAGCAGCCTGGACATCTCTGGAAACACCATATATTTT. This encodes CASSLDISGNTIYF.

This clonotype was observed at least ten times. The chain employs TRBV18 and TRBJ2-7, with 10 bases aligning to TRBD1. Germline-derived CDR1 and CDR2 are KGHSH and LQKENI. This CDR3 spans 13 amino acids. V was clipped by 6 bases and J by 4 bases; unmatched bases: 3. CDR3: CASSRGQGYEQYF. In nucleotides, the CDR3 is TGTGCCAGCTCGAGGGGACAGGGGTACGAGCAGTACTTC.

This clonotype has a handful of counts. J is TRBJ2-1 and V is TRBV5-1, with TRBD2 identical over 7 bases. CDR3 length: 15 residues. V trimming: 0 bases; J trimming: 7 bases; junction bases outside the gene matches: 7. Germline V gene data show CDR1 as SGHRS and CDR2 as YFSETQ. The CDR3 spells CASSLGAGDINEQFF. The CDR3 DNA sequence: TGCGCCAGCAGCTTGGGGGCGGGAGATATAAATGAGCAGTTCTTC.

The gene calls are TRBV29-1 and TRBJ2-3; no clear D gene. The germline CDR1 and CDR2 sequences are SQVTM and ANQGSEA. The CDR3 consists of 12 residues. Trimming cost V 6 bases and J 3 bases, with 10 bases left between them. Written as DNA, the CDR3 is TGCAGCGTCTCGCTCTCGACAGATACGCAGTATTTT. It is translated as CSVSLSTDTQYF.

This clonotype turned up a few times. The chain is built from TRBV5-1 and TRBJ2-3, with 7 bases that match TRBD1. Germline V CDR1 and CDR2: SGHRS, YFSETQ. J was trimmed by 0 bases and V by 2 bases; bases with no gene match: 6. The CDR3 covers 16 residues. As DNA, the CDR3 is TGCGCCAGCAGCTTACCGGGACAGTCTAGCACAGATACGCAGTATTTT. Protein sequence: CASSLPGQSSTDTQYF.

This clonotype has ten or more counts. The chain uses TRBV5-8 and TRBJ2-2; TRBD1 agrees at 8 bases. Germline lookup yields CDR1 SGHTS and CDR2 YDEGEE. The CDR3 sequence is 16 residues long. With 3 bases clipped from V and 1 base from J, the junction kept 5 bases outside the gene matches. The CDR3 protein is CASSSRGTGNTGELFF. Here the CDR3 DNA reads TGTGCCAGCAGCTCCCGGGGGACAGGGAACACCGGGGAGCTGTTTTTT.